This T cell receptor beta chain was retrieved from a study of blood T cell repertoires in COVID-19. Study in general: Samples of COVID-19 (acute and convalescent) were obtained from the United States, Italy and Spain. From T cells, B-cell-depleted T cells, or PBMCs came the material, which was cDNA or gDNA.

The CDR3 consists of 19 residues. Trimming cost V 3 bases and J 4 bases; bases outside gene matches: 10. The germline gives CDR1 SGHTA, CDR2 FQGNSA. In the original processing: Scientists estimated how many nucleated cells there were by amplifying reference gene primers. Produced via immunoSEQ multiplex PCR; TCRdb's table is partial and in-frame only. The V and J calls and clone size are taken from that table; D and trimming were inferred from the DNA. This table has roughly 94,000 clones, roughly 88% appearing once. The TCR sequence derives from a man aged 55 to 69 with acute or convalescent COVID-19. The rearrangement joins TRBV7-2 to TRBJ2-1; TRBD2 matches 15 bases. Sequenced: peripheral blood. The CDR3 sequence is CASSFRGRTSGGVYNEQFF. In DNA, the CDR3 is TGTGCCAGCAGCTTCCGAGGCCGGACTAGCGGGGGGGTATACAATGAGCAGTTCTTC.